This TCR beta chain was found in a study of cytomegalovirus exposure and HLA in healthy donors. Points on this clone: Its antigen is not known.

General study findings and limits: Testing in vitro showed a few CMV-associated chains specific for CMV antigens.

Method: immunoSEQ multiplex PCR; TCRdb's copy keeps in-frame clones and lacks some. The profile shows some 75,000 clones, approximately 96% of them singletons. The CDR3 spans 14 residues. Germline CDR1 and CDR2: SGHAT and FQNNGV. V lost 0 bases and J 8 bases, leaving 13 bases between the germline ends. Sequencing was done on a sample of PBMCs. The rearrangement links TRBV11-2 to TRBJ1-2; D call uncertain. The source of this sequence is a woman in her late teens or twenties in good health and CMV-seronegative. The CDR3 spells CASSLDQIAQGYTF. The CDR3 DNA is TGTGCCAGCAGCTTAGATCAGATAGCGCAGGGCTACACCTTC. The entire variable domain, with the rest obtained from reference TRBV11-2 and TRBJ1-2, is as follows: EAGVAQSPRYKIIEKRQSVAFWCNPISGHATLYWYQQILGQGPKLLIQFQNNGVVDDSQLPKDRFSAERLKGVDSTLKIQPAKLEDSAVYLCASSLDQIAQGYTFGSGTRLTVV.